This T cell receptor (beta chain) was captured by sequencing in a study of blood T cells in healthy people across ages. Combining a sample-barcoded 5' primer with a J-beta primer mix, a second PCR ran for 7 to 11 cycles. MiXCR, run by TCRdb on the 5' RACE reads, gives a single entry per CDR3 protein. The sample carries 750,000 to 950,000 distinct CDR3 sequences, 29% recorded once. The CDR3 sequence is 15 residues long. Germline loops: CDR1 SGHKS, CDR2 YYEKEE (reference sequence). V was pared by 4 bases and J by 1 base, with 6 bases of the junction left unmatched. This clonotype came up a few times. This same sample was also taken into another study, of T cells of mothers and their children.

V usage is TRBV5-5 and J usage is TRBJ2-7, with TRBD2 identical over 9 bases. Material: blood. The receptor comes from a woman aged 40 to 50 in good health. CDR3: CASSPAAGGSYEQYF. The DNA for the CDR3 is TGTGCCAGCAGCCCCGCGGCGGGGGGGTCCTACGAGCAGTACTTC.